Below, one T cell receptor beta chain is given with its context. Its antigen specificity is not known. Base qualities are not at hand, and no much larger clone is one base apart. These data belong to a study of CDR3 diversity in severe acne (dated by TCRdb to about 2019). Libraries were constructed by PCR. Sequenced using an Illumina HiSeq 2000. In TCRdb, the public reads were trimmed at Q25 with fastp and aligned with MiXCR, with productive beta chains retained. Identical CDR3 proteins give one entry, which carries the most common genes and DNA. In all, the sample holds roughly 100,000 distinct CDR3 sequences, and 45% to 60% of those were seen once. The ten largest clones represent 9.5% to 15% of the sample. Taken from cysteine to phenylalanine, the CDR3 has 14 residues. Only the CDR3 portion is preserved as DNA: 42 bases, with reading frame beginning at the first base. According to the germline V gene (reference sequence), CDR1 reads LNHDA and CDR2 reads SQIVND. V is reduced by 4 bases and J by 4 bases, leaving a spacing of 13 bases between them.

The sample comprised blood. The sequence derives from a male donor with acne. The rearranged chain carries TRBV19 and TRBJ1-1; the D gene is perhaps TRBD1, on 5 matching bases. The encoded CDR3 is CASSTLGQGTEAFF. The sequenced DNA: TGTGCCAGTAGTACCCTTGGGCAGGGCACTGAAGCTTTCTTT.